The T cell receptor beta chain under discussion was sequenced for a study of T cells in Graves' hyperthyroidism and ophthalmopathy. Findings of the study overall: Most expanded thyroid clonotypes above 0.001 also appeared in blood. Stable hyperthyroidism was told apart from ophthalmopathy by a model built on 13 V-J features. Ophthalmopathy, as predicted by the model, came a median around 6 months after the prediction.

Amplification targeted TCR beta CDR3 regions from RNA transcripts. TCR CDR3 regions were first amplified by RT-PCR with HTBI primers. TCRdb ran MiXCR on the multiplex PCR reads and lists one entry per CDR3 protein. The sample lists fewer than 750,000 distinct CDR3 sequences, 46% occurring once. This CDR3 is 12 amino acids long. The V gene lost 6 bases and the J gene lost 5 bases, with 10 bases spanning the gap. From germline, CDR1 is LGHDT and CDR2 YNNKEL (reference sequence). Exclusion of patients followed from uncontrolled infection, other autoimmune disease, pregnancy or lactation. This clonotype was detected many times. Its specificity is unknown.

The source material was peripheral blood or thyroid tissue (not recorded which). The chain links TRBV3-1 to TRBJ2-5; D ambiguous. The sequence was obtained from a woman aged 18-29 years with Graves' hyperthyroidism. This CDR3 is CASSRIHETQYF. The CDR3 nucleotides read TGTGCCAGCAGTCGTATCCATGAGACCCAGTACTTC.